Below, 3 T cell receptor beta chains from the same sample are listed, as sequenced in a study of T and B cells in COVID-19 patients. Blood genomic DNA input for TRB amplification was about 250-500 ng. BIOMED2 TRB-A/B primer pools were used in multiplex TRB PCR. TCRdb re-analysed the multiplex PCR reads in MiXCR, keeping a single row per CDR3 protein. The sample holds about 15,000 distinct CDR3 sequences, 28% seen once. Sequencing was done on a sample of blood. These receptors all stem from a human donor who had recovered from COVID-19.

CDR3 sequence: CASSSEETQYF. CDR3 nucleotides: TGTGCCAGCTCATCAGAAGAGACCCAGTACTTC. The V call is TRBV18, the J call TRBJ2-5; D uncertain. CDR1 KGHSH and CDR2 LQKENI come from the germline V gene. The CDR3 spans 11 residues. Trimming took 5 bases from V and 3 from J, leaving 4 bases between them. Full variable domain (outside the CDR3, taken from reference TRBV18 and TRBJ2-5): NAGVMQNPRHLVRRRGQEARLRCSPMKGHSHVYWYRQLPEEGLKFMVYLQKENIIDESGMPKERFSAEFPKEGPSILRIQQVVRGDSAAYFCASSSEETQYFGPGTRLLVL.

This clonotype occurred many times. CDR3 sequence (DNA): TGTGCCAGTAGTTCTGACCGGGCCCTGTATAATTCACCCCTCCACTTT. Its translation: CASSSDRALYNSPLHF. V and J are TRBV19 and TRBJ1-6, with unresolved D. This CDR3 region has 16 residues. Per the germline V gene, CDR1 is LNHDA and CDR2 is SQIVND (reference sequence). The V end was cut by 5 bases, the J end by 4 bases, with 15 bases between.

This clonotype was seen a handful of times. The CDR3 region is CASSLGQPREVYGYTF. In nucleotides, the CDR3 is TGTGCCAGCAGCTTGGGCCAGCCAAGAGAGGTTTATGGCTACACCTTC. The chain recombines TRBV5-4 with TRBJ1-2; D ambiguous. The germline CDR1 and CDR2 sequences are SGHNT and YYREEE (reference sequence). Between the trimmed V and J ends, which lost 0 bases and 5 bases, there was a span of 17 bases. The CDR3 runs 16 residues.